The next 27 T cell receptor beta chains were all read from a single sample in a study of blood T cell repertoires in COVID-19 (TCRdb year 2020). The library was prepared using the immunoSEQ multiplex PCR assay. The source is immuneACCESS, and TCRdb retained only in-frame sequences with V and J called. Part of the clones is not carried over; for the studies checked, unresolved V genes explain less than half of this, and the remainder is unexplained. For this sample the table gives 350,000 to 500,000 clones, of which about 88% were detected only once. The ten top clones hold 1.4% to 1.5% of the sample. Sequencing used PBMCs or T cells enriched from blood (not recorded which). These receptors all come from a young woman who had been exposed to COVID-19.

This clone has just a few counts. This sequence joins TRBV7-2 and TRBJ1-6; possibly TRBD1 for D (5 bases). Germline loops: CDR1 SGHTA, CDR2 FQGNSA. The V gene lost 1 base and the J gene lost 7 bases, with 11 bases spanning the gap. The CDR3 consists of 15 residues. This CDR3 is CASSLGRGRNSPLHF. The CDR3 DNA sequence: TGTGCCAGCAGCTTAGGGCGGGGACGAAATTCACCCCTCCACTTT.

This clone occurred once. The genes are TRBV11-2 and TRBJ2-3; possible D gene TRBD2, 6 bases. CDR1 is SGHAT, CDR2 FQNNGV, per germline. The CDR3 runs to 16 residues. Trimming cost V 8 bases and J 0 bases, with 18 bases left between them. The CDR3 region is CASRHPREWSTDTQYF. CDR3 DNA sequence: TGTGCCAGCCGCCATCCTCGGGAGTGGAGCACAGATACGCAGTATTTT.

As DNA, the CDR3 is TGCAGCGTCGACAGGGGGCTCTATGGCTACACCTTC. This translates into CSVDRGLYGYTF. The chain uses TRBV29-1 and TRBJ1-2, with 10 positions matching TRBD1. Germline CDR1 and CDR2: SQVTM and ANQGSEA. The CDR3 covers 12 residues. V lost 6 bases and J lost 4; bases outside the gene matches: 2. Using reference TRBV29-1 and TRBJ1-2 for the parts outside the CDR3, the full variable domain is SAVISQKPSRDICQRGTSLTIQCQVDSQVTMMFWYRQQPGQSLTLIATANQGSEATYESGFVIDKFPISRPNLTFSTLTVSNMSPEDSSIYLCSVDRGLYGYTFGSGTRLTVV.

CDR3 bases: TGCGCCAGCAGCCAAGGGGGCGGCGGGGAGCTGTTTTTT. Amino acid sequence: CASSQGGGGELFF. The J gene is TRBJ2-2, the V gene TRBV4-3; maybe TRBD1 (5 bases). Trimming took 1 base from V and 7 from J, leaving 7 bases between them. The germline CDR1 and CDR2 sequences are LGHNA and YSLEER. This CDR3 region has 13 residues.

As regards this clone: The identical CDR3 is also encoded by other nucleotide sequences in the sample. CDR3 loop: CASSSGNTGELFF. The CDR3, as DNA: TGTGCCAGCAGTTCGGGGAACACCGGGGAGCTGTTTTTT. The gene calls are TRBV28 and TRBJ2-2, with D unclear. Germline values: CDR1 MDHEN, CDR2 SYDVKM. Trimming removed 4 bases from V and 1 base from J, with 4 bases in between. The CDR3 is 13 amino acids.

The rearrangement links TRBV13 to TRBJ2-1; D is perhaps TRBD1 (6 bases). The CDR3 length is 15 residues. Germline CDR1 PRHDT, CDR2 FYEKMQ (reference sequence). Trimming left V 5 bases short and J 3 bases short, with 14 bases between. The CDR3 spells CASSPPDSFYNEQFF. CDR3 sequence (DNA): TGTGCCAGCAGCCCCCCGGACAGCTTCTACAATGAGCAGTTCTTC.

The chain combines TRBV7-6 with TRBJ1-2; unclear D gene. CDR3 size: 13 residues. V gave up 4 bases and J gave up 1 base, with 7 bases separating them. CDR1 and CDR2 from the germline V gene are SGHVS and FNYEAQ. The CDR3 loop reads CASSSGGNYGYTF. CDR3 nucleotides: TGTGCCAGCAGCTCAGGTGGTAACTATGGCTACACCTTC.

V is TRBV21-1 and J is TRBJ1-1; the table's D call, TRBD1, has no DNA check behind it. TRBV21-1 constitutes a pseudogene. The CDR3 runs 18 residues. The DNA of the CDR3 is TGTGCCAGCAGCAACCACAAAATGGGAAAGGACATGAACACTGAAGCTTTCTTT. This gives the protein CASSNHKMGKDMNTEAFF.

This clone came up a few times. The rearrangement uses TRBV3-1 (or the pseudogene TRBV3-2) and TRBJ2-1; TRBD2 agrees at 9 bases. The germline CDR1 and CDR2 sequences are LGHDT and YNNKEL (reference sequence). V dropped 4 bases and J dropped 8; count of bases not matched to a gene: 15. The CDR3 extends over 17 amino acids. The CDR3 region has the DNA TGTGCCAGCAGCCCCATTATTAGCGGGAGCTTCAGGGATGAGCAGTTCTTC. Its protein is CASSPIISGSFRDEQFF.

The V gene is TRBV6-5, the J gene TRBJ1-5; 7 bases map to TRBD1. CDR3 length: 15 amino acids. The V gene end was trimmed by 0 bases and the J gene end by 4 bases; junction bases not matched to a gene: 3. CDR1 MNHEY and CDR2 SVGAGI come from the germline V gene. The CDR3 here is CASSYSTGKNQPQHF. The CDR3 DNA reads TGTGCCAGCAGTTACTCGACAGGGAAAAATCAGCCCCAGCATTTT.

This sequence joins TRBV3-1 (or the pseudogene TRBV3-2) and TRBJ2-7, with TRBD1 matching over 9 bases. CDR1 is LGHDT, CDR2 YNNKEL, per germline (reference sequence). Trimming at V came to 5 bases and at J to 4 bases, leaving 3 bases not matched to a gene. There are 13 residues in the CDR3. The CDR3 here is CASSGGTGYEQYF. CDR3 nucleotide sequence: TGTGCCAGCAGCGGGGGGACAGGGTACGAGCAGTACTTC.

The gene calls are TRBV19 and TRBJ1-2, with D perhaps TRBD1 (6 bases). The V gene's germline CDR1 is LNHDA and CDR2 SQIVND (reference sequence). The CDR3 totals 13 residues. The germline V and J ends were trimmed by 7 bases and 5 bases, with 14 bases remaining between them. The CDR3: CASTPEQGYGYTF. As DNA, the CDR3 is TGTGCCAGTACCCCTGAACAGGGATATGGCTACACCTTC.

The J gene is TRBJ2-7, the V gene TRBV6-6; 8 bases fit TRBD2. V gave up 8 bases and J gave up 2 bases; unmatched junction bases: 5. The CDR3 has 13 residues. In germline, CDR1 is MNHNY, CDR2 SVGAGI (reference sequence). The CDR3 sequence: CASGSGETYEQYF. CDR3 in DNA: TGTGCCAGCGGTAGCGGGGAAACCTACGAGCAGTACTTC.

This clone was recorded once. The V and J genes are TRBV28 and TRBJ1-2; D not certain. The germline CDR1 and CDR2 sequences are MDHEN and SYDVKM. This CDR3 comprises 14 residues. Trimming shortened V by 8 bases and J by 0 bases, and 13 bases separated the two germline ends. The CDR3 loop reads CASGPPGANYGYTF. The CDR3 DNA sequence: TGTGCCAGCGGACCACCCGGGGCTAACTATGGCTACACCTTC.

Written as DNA, the CDR3 is TGTGCCAGCAGGAAAGCGGGAGGGGCCTACAATGAGCAGTTCTTC. It specifies CASRKAGGAYNEQFF. This chain uses TRBV9 with TRBJ2-1, with 10 bases aligning to TRBD2. Losses at the gene ends were 5 bases for V and 2 bases for J; bases not matched to a gene: 4. Germline assignment: CDR1 SGDLS and CDR2 YYNGEE. This CDR3 has 15 amino acids.

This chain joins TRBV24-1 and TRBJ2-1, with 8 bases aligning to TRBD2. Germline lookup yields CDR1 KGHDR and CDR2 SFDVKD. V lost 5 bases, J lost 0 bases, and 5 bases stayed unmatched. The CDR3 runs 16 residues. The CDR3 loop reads CATSGEAGDSYNEQFF. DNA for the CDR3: TGTGCCACCAGTGGAGAAGCGGGGGACTCCTACAATGAGCAGTTCTTC.

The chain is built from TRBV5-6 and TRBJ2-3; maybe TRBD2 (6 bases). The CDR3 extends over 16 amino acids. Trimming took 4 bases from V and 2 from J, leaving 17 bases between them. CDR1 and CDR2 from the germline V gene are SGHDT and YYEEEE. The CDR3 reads CASSRGLLPYTDTQYF. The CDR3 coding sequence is TGTGCCAGCAGCAGGGGACTCCTCCCCTACACAGATACGCAGTATTTT.

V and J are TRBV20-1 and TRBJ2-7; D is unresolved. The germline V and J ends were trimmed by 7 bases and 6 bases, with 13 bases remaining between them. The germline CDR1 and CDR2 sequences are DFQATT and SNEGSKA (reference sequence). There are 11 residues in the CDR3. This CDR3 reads CSGAAALEQYF. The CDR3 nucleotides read TGCAGTGGGGCCGCCGCCCTCGAGCAGTACTTC.

This chain's CDR3 is CASSLSGGDSYEQYF. CDR3 DNA sequence: TGTGCCAGCAGTTTATCGGGAGGGGACTCCTACGAGCAGTACTTC. The V gene is TRBV27, the J gene TRBJ2-7; TRBD2 agrees at 7 bases. The V and J ends lost 0 bases and 0 bases, in that order; junction bases with no gene match: 2. The CDR3 loop spans 15 amino acids. The germline CDR1 and CDR2 sequences are MNHEY and SMNVEV (reference sequence).

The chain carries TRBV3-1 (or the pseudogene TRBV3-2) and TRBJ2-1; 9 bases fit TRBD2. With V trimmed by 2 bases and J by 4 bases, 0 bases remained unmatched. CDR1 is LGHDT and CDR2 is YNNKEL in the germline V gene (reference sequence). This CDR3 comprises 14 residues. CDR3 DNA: TGTGCCAGCAGCCAACTAGCGGGGTACAATGAGCAGTTCTTC. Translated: CASSQLAGYNEQFF.

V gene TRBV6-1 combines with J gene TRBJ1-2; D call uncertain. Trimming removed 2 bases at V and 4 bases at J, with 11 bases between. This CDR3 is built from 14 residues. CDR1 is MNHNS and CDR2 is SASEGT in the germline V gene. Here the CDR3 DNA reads TGTGCCAGCAGTGAAACGAACAGCCGCTATGGCTACACCTTC. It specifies CASSETNSRYGYTF.

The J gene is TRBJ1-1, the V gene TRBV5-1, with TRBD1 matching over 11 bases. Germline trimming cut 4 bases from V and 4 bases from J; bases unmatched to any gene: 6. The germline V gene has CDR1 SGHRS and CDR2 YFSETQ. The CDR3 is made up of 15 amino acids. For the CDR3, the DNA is TGCGCCAGCAGCCGACCGGGACAGGGGGTCACTGAAGCTTTCTTT. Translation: CASSRPGQGVTEAFF.

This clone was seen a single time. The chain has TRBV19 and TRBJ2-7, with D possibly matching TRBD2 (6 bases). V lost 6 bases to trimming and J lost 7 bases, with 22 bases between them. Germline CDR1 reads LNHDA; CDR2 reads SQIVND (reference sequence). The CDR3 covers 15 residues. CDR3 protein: CASSSVGLAEKEQYF. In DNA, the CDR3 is TGTGCCAGTAGCAGCGTGGGACTCGCTGAAAAGGAGCAGTACTTC.

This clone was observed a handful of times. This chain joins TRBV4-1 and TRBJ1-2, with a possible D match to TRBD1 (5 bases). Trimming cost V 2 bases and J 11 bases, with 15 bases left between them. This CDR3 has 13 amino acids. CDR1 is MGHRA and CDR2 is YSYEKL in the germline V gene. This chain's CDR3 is CASSQTARGDYTF. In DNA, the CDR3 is TGCGCCAGCAGCCAAACCGCCCGGGGGGATTACACCTTC.

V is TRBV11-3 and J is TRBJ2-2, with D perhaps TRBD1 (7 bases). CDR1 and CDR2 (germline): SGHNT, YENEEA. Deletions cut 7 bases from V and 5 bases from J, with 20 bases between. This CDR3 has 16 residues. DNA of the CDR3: TGTGCCAGCACCGAAGGAGGGGGCATTGGGACCGGGGAGCTGTTTTTT. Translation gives CASTEGGGIGTGELFF.

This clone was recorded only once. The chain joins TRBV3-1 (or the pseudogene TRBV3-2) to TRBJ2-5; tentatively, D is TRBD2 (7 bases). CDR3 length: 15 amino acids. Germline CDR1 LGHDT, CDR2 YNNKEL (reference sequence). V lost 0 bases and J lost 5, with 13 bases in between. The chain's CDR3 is CASSQDTQGGETQYF. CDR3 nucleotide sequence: TGTGCCAGCAGCCAAGACACACAGGGAGGGGAGACCCAGTACTTC.

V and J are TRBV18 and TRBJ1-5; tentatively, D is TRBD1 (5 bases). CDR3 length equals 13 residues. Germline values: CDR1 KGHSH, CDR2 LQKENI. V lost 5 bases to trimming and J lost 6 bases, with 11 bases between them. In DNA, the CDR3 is TGTGCCAGCTCATCAGGGTTAGTTCAGCCCCAGCATTTT. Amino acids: CASSSGLVQPQHF.